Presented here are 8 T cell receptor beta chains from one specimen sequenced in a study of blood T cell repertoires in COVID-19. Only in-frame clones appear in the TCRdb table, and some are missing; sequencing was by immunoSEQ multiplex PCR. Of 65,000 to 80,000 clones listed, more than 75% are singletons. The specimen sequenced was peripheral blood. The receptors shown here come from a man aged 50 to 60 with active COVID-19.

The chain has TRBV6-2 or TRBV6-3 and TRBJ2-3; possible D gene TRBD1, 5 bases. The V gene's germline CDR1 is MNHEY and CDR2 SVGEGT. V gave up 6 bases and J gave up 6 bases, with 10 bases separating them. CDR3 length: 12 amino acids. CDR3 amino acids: CASSASGDTQYF. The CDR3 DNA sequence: TGTGCCAGCAGCGCGTCAGGGGATACGCAGTATTTT.

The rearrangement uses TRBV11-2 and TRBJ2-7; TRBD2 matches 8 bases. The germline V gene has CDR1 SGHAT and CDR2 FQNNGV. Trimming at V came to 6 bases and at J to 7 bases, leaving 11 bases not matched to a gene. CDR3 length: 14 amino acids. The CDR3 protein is CASRFSLPGGEQYF. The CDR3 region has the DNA TGTGCCAGCAGATTTTCCCTCCCGGGGGGGGAGCAGTACTTC. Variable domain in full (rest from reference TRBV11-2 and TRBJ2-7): EAGVAQSPRYKIIEKRQSVAFWCNPISGHATLYWYQQILGQGPKLLIQFQNNGVVDDSQLPKDRFSAERLKGVDSTLKIQPAKLEDSAVYLCASRFSLPGGEQYFGPGTRLTVT.

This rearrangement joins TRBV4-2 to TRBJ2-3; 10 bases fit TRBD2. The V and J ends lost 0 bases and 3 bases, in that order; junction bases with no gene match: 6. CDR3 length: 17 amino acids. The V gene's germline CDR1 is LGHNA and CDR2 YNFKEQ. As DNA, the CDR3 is TGTGCCAGCAGCCAAGAGAGTGCTAGCGGGAGAACAGATACGCAGTATTTT. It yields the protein CASSQESASGRTDTQYF.

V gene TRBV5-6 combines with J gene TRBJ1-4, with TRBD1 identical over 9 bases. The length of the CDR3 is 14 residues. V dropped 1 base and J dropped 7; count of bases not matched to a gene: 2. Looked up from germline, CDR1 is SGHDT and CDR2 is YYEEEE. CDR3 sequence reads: CASSLPDRGEKLFF. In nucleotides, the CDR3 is TGTGCCAGCAGCTTGCCGGACAGGGGTGAAAAACTGTTTTTT.

The CDR3 region is CASKQQRETYNEQFF. Here the CDR3 DNA reads TGCGCCAGCAAACAACAGCGGGAGACCTACAATGAGCAGTTCTTC. The gene calls are TRBV4-1 and TRBJ2-1; 8 bases are a match to TRBD2. V lost 7 bases, J lost 2 bases, and 7 bases stayed unmatched. The CDR3 sequence is 15 residues long. Germline assignment: CDR1 MGHRA and CDR2 YSYEKL.

The CDR3 protein is CARSYEAESYSNQPQHF. The CDR3 nucleotides read TGTGCCAGAAGCTACGAGGCAGAGAGCTATAGCAATCAGCCCCAGCATTTT. V and J are TRBV5-3 and TRBJ1-5; D call uncertain. TRBV5-3 carries the ORF label, with uncertain function. This CDR3 is 17 amino acids long. V lost 3 bases to trimming and J lost 0 bases, with 16 bases between them.

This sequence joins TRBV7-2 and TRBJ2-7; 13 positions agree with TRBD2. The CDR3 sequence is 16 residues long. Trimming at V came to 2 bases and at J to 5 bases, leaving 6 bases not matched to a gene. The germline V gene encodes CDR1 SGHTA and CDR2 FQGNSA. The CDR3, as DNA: TGTGCCAGCAGCTTAAGGGGGACTAGCGGGAACGACGAGCAGTACTTC. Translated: CASSLRGTSGNDEQYF.

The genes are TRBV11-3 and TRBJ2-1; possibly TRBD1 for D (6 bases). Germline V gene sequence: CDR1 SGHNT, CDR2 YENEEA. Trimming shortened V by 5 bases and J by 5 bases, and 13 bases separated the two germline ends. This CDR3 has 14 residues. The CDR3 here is CASSVTGTHNEQFF. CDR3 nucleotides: TGTGCCAGCAGCGTCACAGGGACCCACAATGAGCAGTTCTTC. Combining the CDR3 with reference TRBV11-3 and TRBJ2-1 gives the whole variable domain EAGVVQSPRYKIIEKKQPVAFWCNPISGHNTLYWYLQNLGQGPELLIRYENEEAVDDSQLPKDRFSAERLKGVDSTLKIQPAELGDSAVYLCASSVTGTHNEQFFGPGTRLTVL.